Sequencing of this T cell receptor (beta chain) was carried out in a study of T cell changes during pregnancy in multiple sclerosis. The method was immunoSEQ multiplex PCR; TCRdb's version includes in-frame clones alone and lacks a portion of them. The data hold some 68,000 clones, with about nine tenths observed a single time. This clone was seen once. Germline CDR1 is SGHNT and CDR2 is YENEEA. The CDR3 consists of 16 residues. J was trimmed by 5 bases and V by 5 bases; bases with no gene match: 12. Material: peripheral blood, obtained in the second trimester of pregnancy. The source is a female donor with multiple sclerosis, enrolled in a pregnancy study. The chain joins TRBV11-3 to TRBJ2-1; TRBD2 agrees at 7 bases. CDR3 nucleotides: TGTGCCAGCAGCCCGGGGGAGGGTAGCGGAAACAATGAGCAGTTCTTC. Translation gives CASSPGEGSGNNEQFF.